A selection of T cell receptor beta chains follows, all from one sample in a study of T cells in Graves' hyperthyroidism and ophthalmopathy. TCRdb passed the multiplex PCR reads through MiXCR, listing each CDR3 protein once. Here the sample spans about 180,000 distinct CDR3 sequences, about 9.4% being singletons. Sequencing used blood. Every receptor here comes from a woman between 18 and 29 years old with Graves' hyperthyroidism that later progressed to Graves' ophthalmopathy. CDR3s include the opening cysteine and the closing phenylalanine or tryptophan. The D gene is left open where the match is weak. A row's size may be missing; if present it is once, few, many or a size class.

j_gene: TRBJ2-5; d_gene: -; v_gene: TRBV7-8; abundance: many; len: 15; CDR3nt: TGTGCCAGCAGCTTATCATCATGGGAGCTAGAGACCCAGTACTTC; CDR3aa: CASSLSSWELETQYF
j_gene: TRBJ2-7; d_gene: -; v_gene: TRBV3-1; abundance: many; len: 15; CDR3nt: TGTGCCAGCAGCCAAGAGCCCCTGGGGGCGAGGGAGCAGTACTTC; CDR3aa: CASSQEPLGAREQYF
j_gene: TRBJ2-3; d_gene: TRBD2; v_gene: TRBV7-2; abundance: many; len: 18; CDR3nt: TGTGCCAGCAGCTCCTATGGGACTAGCGGGATTAGGGGGGATACGCAGTATTTT; CDR3aa: CASSSYGTSGIRGDTQYF
j_gene: TRBJ2-1; d_gene: -; v_gene: TRBV7-8; abundance: many; len: 19; CDR3nt: TGTGCCAGCAGCTTAGCCACAGCATGTCCCCTGTGCTCCTACAATGAGCAGTTCTTC; CDR3aa: CASSLATACPLCSYNEQFF
j_gene: TRBJ1-2; d_gene: -; v_gene: TRBV30; abundance: -; len: 15; CDR3nt: TGTGCCTGGAGTGTAACGGGCAGGGAGGGGAATGGCTACACCTTC; CDR3aa: CAWSVTGREGNGYTF
j_gene: TRBJ2-6; d_gene: TRBD1; v_gene: TRBV10-3; abundance: -; len: 16; CDR3nt: TGTGCCATCAGTCCCGGGACAGGGACCGGGGCCAACGTCCTGACTTTC; CDR3aa: CAISPGTGTGANVLTF
j_gene: TRBJ1-3; d_gene: -; v_gene: TRBV11-2; abundance: -; len: 14; CDR3nt: TGTGCCAGCAAGGGTGGGTCCTCTGGAAACACCATATATTTT; CDR3aa: CASKGGSSGNTIYF
j_gene: TRBJ2-3; d_gene: -; v_gene: TRBV20-1; abundance: few; len: 21; CDR3nt: TGCAGTGCTAGAGCCATCCCGTCCGGGACAGTGAAAGCGGGAGTAGCAGATACGCAGTATTTT; CDR3aa: CSARAIPSGTVKAGVADTQYF
j_gene: TRBJ1-2; d_gene: -; v_gene: TRBV7-9; abundance: few; len: 14; CDR3nt: TGTGCCAGCAGCCCGATTGAGGTTAACTATGGCTACACCTTC; CDR3aa: CASSPIEVNYGYTF
j_gene: TRBJ1-6; d_gene: -; v_gene: TRBV20-1; abundance: few; len: 19; CDR3nt: TGCAGTGCTAGCCCGGGTCAGCGCATGGGTATAACCTATAATTCACCCCTCCACTTT; CDR3aa: CSASPGQRMGITYNSPLHF
j_gene: TRBJ1-5; d_gene: -; v_gene: TRBV7-9; abundance: few; len: 14; CDR3nt: TGTGCCAGCAGCAGGGCAGGGAGCAATCAGCCCCAGCATTTT; CDR3aa: CASSRAGSNQPQHF
j_gene: TRBJ1-1; d_gene: -; v_gene: TRBV7-8; abundance: many; len: 12; CDR3nt: TGTGCCAGCAGCGTTGTGAGCACTGAAGCTTTCTTT; CDR3aa: CASSVVSTEAFF
j_gene: TRBJ2-1; d_gene: -; v_gene: TRBV25-1; abundance: many; len: 13; CDR3nt: TGTGCCAGTAACACAGGGATGTACAATGAGCAGTTCTTC; CDR3aa: CASNTGMYNEQFF
j_gene: TRBJ2-7; d_gene: -; v_gene: TRBV2; abundance: many; len: 11; CDR3nt: TGTGCCAGCAGGGCCATCTACGAGCAGTACTTC; CDR3aa: CASRAIYEQYF